A selection of T cell receptor beta chains follows, all from one sample in a study of T cells after yellow fever vaccination. From the 5' RACE reads, TCRdb called clonotypes with MiXCR, one entry per CDR3 protein. Of hundreds of thousands of distinct CDR3 sequences detected, around 3.6% appear once; the ten largest clones hold 20% to 25%. This specimen was PBMCs, taken on the day of the yellow fever booster vaccination. These receptors were taken from a man aged 18 to 29 who received the YFV17D yellow fever vaccine. Each CDR3 is given with its conserved first and last residue. A D gene is named only where the DNA matches it firmly. Some rows have no size entry. The others give once, few or many, or a class for an expanded clone.

CSARPGEGTGLEAFF,TGCAGTGCTAGACCCGGCGAGGGGACCGGGCTCGAAGCTTTCTTT,TRBV20-1,-,TRBJ1-1,many
CASSAGTGGGVDTQYF,TGTGCCAGCAGCGCGGGGACAGGGGGCGGTGTAGATACGCAGTATTTT,TRBV5-4,TRBD1,TRBJ2-3,-
CASSQDQTETQYF,TGTGCCAGCAGCCAAGACCAGACCGAGACCCAGTACTTC,TRBV3-1,-,TRBJ2-5,many
CASSLGVGRLFEAFF,TGTGCCAGCAGCTTAGGCGTCGGTAGGCTGTTTGAAGCTTTCTTT,TRBV7-9,-,TRBJ1-1,-
CASSRASSTYEQYF,TGTGCCAGTAGTAGGGCCAGTTCTACCTACGAGCAGTACTTC,TRBV19,-,TRBJ2-7,many
CASSYGQGARETQYF,TGTGCCAGCAGTTACGGGCAGGGGGCACGAGAGACCCAGTACTTC,TRBV6-2/TRBV6-3,TRBD1,TRBJ2-5,many
CASSSSTGNTEAFF,TGCGCCAGCAGCTCTTCTACGGGGAACACTGAAGCTTTCTTT,TRBV5-1,-,TRBJ1-1,many
CASSPLFVETQYF,TGTGCCAGCAGCCCTCTGTTCGTAGAGACCCAGTACTTC,TRBV5-5,-,TRBJ2-5,-
CASTGTDSYEQYF,TGTGCCAGCACGGGGACAGACTCCTACGAGCAGTACTTC,TRBV28,TRBD1,TRBJ2-7,few
CASSDRNSYEQYF,TGTGCCAGCAGCGACAGAAACTCCTACGAGCAGTACTTC,TRBV5-5,-,TRBJ2-7,-
CASSATGTRGEKLFF,TGTGCCAGCAGCGCGACCGGGACTAGGGGTGAAAAACTGTTTTTT,TRBV5-5,-,TRBJ1-4,many
CSASSGRDTGELFF,TGCAGTGCTAGCTCGGGAAGGGACACCGGGGAGCTGTTTTTT,TRBV20-1,-,TRBJ2-2,few
CASSIDSPLHF,TGTGCCAGCAGCATTGATTCACCCCTCCACTTT,TRBV7-8,-,TRBJ1-6,few
CASSPQTGEAFF,TGTGCCAGCAGTCCACAAACAGGGGAAGCTTTCTTT,TRBV6-6,-,TRBJ1-1,many
CSVRWRAPSTDTQYF,TGCAGCGTTCGGTGGAGGGCCCCTAGCACAGATACGCAGTATTTT,TRBV29-1,-,TRBJ2-3,-
CASSLAEGSYTEAFF,TGTGCCAGCAGCTTGGCCGAGGGATCTTACACTGAAGCTTTCTTT,TRBV5-6,-,TRBJ1-1,few
CASRVQGGSETQYF,TGTGCCAGCAGGGTACAGGGGGGCTCAGAGACCCAGTACTTC,TRBV7-2,TRBD1,TRBJ2-5,many
CAINRGGEQFF,TGTGCCATCAATCGGGGGGGTGAGCAGTTCTTC,TRBV10-3,TRBD2,TRBJ2-1,few
CASSFGLSSVREQFF,TGCGCCAGCAGCTTTGGCCTCTCCTCTGTGCGTGAGCAGTTCTTC,TRBV5-1,-,TRBJ2-1,many
CASSFRPIGETQYF,TGCGCCAGCAGCTTCAGGCCAATTGGAGAGACCCAGTACTTC,TRBV5-1,-,TRBJ2-5,many
CASRRNLGNTIYF,TGTGCCAGCCGCCGGAACCTAGGAAACACCATATATTTT,TRBV6-2/TRBV6-3,-,TRBJ1-3,many
CASSTGQGNIQYF,TGTGCCAGCAGCACCGGACAGGGGAACATTCAGTACTTC,TRBV7-2,TRBD1,TRBJ2-4,many
CASSLGPHHYNEQFF,TGTGCCAGCAGCTTAGGGCCTCACCACTACAATGAGCAGTTCTTC,TRBV11-2,-,TRBJ2-1,few
CASSSRAPAKYF,TGTGCCAGCAGCTCCCGGGCCCCAGCAAAGTATTTT,TRBV7-2,-,TRBJ2-3,many
CSAGNSRGSETQYF,TGCAGTGCCGGGAACTCCAGGGGGTCAGAGACCCAGTACTTC,TRBV20-1,TRBD1,TRBJ2-5,many
CASSDDGGSTEAFF,TGTGCCAGCAGCGACGACGGGGGAAGCACTGAAGCTTTCTTT,TRBV7-2,-,TRBJ1-1,many
CSALVEDTQYF,TGCAGTGCTTTGGTTGAGGATACGCAGTATTTT,TRBV20-1,-,TRBJ2-3,-
CATRIRGIWGETQYF,TGTGCCACCAGGATACGGGGTATCTGGGGCGAGACCCAGTACTTC,TRBV24-1,-,TRBJ2-5,-
CSARGRSTYEQYF,TGCAGTGCTAGGGGGCGTTCTACCTACGAGCAGTACTTC,TRBV20-1,-,TRBJ2-7,few
CAWTGGDQETQYF,TGTGCCTGGACGGGCGGGGACCAAGAGACCCAGTACTTC,TRBV30,-,TRBJ2-5,few
CASSRPTGSVTEAFF,TGTGCCAGCAGCCGACCTACAGGGTCGGTCACTGAAGCTTTCTTT,TRBV7-2,-,TRBJ1-1,few
CAWSLGQGMRGNTIYF,TGTGCCTGGAGCCTCGGACAGGGAATGCGGGGAAACACCATATATTTT,TRBV30,TRBD1,TRBJ1-3,many
CASSFLRRRVTKNIQYF,TGTGCCAGCAGCTTTCTCAGGAGGAGGGTCACCAAAAACATTCAGTACTTC,TRBV7-9,-,TRBJ2-4,few
CASQTTPYNEQFF,TGTGCCAGCCAAACGACTCCCTACAATGAGCAGTTCTTC,TRBV7-2,-,TRBJ2-1,-
CASSSPGQGSREQYF,TGTGCCAGCAGTTCCCCGGGACAGGGATCGAGAGAGCAGTACTTC,TRBV6-5,TRBD1,TRBJ2-7,few
CAISRGTENEQFF,TGTGCCATCTCACGGGGCACGGAGAATGAGCAGTTCTTC,TRBV10-3,-,TRBJ2-1,many
CASSLSIWGGNSPLHF,TGTGCCAGCAGTTTATCGATTTGGGGAGGCAATTCACCCCTCCACTTT,TRBV27,-,TRBJ1-6,few
CASADRAGGELFF,TGTGCCAGCGCCGACAGGGCAGGAGGGGAGCTGTTTTTT,TRBV6-5,TRBD1,TRBJ2-2,few
CASSFGEGIQYF,TGTGCCAGCAGTTTCGGGGAGGGCATTCAGTACTTC,TRBV12-3/TRBV12-4,TRBD2,TRBJ2-4,-
CASSPTGTGGEQYF,TGTGCCAGCTCACCTACCGGGACAGGAGGCGAGCAGTACTTC,TRBV18,TRBD1,TRBJ2-7,-
CATGESGANVLTF,TGTGCCACCGGCGAGTCTGGGGCCAACGTCCTGACTTTC,TRBV19,-,TRBJ2-6,-
CASSEATGGQPQHF,TGTGCCAGCAGTGAAGCCACGGGCGGTCAGCCCCAGCATTTT,TRBV2,-,TRBJ1-5,-
CSAPLKTEAFF,TGCAGTGCTCCCCTGAAAACTGAAGCTTTCTTT,TRBV20-1,-,TRBJ1-1,many
CASSTSAQGKTEAFF,TGCGCCAGCAGCACTTCTGCACAGGGAAAAACTGAAGCTTTCTTT,TRBV5-1,-,TRBJ1-1,many
CASSQARGGNTQYF,TGTGCCAGCAGCCAAGCCCGGGGGGGAAATACGCAGTATTTT,TRBV3-1,TRBD2,TRBJ2-3,many
CASGTLPTDNEQFF,TGCGCCAGCGGGACCCTACCTACAGACAATGAGCAGTTCTTC,TRBV5-1,-,TRBJ2-1,many
CASSSDPRRRGGSGELFF,TGTGCCAGCAGTTCCGACCCCAGACGGCGGGGAGGATCCGGGGAGCTGTTTTTT,TRBV12-3/TRBV12-4,-,TRBJ2-2,many
CASSIRGLTGDTQYF,TGTGCCAGCAGTATCAGGGGGCTTACCGGGGATACGCAGTATTTT,TRBV28,TRBD1,TRBJ2-3,many
CASSFGGLTDTQYF,TGCGCCAGCAGCTTCGGGGGGCTCACAGATACGCAGTATTTT,TRBV5-1,-,TRBJ2-3,few
CSARDGGNANEKLFF,TGCAGTGCTAGAGATGGGGGAAACGCTAATGAAAAACTGTTTTTT,TRBV20-1,-,TRBJ1-4,many
CASSLRLAGATDTQYF,TGTGCCAGCAGCTTAAGGCTAGCGGGGGCCACAGATACGCAGTATTTT,TRBV11-1,TRBD2,TRBJ2-3,few
CASSADGQGRETQYF,TGTGCCAGCAGCGCCGATGGACAGGGCCGGGAGACCCAGTACTTC,TRBV7-2,TRBD1,TRBJ2-5,few
CASSLSSAIQETQYF,TGCGCCAGCAGCTTGTCCTCCGCTATCCAAGAGACCCAGTACTTC,TRBV5-1,-,TRBJ2-5,few
CASGLIPQGSEKLFF,TGTGCCAGCGGGCTGATCCCGCAGGGGAGTGAAAAACTGTTTTTT,TRBV6-5,-,TRBJ1-4,many
CATSDPSISTDTQYF,TGTGCCACCAGTGATCCCTCAATCAGCACAGATACGCAGTATTTT,TRBV24-1,-,TRBJ2-3,few
CASSQDSLAGGQETQYF,TGTGCCAGCAGCCAAGATTCACTAGCGGGGGGGCAAGAGACCCAGTACTTC,TRBV4-2,TRBD2,TRBJ2-5,-
CASSFITGQETQYF,TGCGCCAGCAGCTTCATAACCGGACAAGAGACCCAGTACTTC,TRBV5-1,-,TRBJ2-5,few
CASSKGLVVYNEQFF,TGTGCCAGCAGCAAGGGACTAGTGGTCTACAATGAGCAGTTCTTC,TRBV21-1,-,TRBJ2-1,few
CASSYSRTSEKGTDTQYF,TGCGCCAGCAGCTACTCCCGGACTAGCGAGAAAGGCACAGATACGCAGTATTTT,TRBV10-1,TRBD2,TRBJ2-3,many
CASSQLLGTLRDTQYF,TGCGCCAGCAGCCAATTACTAGGTACTCTGAGAGATACGCAGTATTTT,TRBV4-3,-,TRBJ2-3,many